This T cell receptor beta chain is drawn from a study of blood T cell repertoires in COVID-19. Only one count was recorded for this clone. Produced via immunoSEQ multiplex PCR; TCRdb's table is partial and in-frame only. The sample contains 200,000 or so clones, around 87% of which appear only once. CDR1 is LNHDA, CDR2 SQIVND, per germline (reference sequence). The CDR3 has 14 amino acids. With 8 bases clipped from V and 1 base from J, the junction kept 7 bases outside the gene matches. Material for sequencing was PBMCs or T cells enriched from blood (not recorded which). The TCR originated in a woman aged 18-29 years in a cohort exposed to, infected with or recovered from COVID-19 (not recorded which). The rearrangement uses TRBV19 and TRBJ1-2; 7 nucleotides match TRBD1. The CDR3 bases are TGTGCCAGTCTCCCGGGACAGAATAACTATGGCTACACCTTC. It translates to CASLPGQNNYGYTF.